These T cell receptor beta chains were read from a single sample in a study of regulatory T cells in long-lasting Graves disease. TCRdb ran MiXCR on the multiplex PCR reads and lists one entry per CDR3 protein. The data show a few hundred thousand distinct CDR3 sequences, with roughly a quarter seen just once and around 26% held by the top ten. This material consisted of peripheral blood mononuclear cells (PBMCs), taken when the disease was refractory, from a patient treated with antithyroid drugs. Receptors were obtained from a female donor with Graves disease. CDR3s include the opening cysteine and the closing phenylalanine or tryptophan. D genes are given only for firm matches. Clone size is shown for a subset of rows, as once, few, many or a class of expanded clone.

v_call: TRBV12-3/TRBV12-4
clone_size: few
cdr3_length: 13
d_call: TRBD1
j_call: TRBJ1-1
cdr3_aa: CASRTTGETEAFF
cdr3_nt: TGTGCCAGCAGGACCACAGGGGAAACTGAAGCTTTCTTT

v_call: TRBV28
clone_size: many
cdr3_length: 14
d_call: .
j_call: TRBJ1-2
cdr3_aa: CASSLNGPNYGYTF
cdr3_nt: TGTGCCAGCAGTTTGAACGGGCCTAACTATGGCTACACCTTC

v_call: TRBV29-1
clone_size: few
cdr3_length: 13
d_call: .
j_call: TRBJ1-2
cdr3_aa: CSGATEPYYGYTF
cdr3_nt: TGCAGCGGTGCGACAGAACCATACTATGGCTACACCTTC

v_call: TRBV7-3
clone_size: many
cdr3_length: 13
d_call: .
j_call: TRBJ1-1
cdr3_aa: CASSEQGLPEAFF
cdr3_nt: TGTGCCAGCAGCGAACAGGGACTCCCTGAAGCTTTCTTT

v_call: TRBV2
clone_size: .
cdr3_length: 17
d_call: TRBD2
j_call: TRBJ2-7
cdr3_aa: CASRHRTLGLPGYEQYF
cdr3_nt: TGTGCCAGCAGACATAGGACCTTGGGACTACCAGGCTACGAGCAGTACTTC

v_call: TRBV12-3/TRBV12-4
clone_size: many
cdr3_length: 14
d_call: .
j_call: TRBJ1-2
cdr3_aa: CASKMDRSNYGYTF
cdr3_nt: TGTGCCAGCAAGATGGACAGATCTAACTATGGCTACACCTTC

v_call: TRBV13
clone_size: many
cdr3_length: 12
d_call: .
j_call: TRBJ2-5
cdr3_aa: CASSFVLETQYF
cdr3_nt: TGTGCCAGCAGCTTCGTTCTGGAGACCCAGTACTTC

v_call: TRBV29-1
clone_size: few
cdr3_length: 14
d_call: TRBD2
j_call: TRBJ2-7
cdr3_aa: CSVIAGDGVYEQYF
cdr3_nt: TGCAGCGTGATAGCGGGAGACGGGGTATACGAGCAGTACTTC

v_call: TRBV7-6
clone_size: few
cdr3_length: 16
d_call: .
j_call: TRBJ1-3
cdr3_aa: CASSAESTFGGNTIYF
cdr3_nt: TGTGCCAGCAGCGCCGAGAGTACATTCGGTGGAAACACCATATATTTT

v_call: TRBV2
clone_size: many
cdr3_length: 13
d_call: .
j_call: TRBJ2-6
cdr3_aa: CARGGSGANVLTF
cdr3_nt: TGTGCCAGGGGGGGCTCTGGGGCCAACGTCCTGACTTTC

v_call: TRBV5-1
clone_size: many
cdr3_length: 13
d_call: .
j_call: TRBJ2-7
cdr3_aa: CASSPSVSYEQYF
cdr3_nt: TGCGCCAGCAGCCCGTCCGTCTCCTACGAGCAGTACTTC

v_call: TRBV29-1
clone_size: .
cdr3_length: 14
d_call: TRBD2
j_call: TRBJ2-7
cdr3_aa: CSVEERGGPYEQYF
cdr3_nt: TGCAGCGTTGAAGAGCGGGGGGGGCCCTACGAGCAGTACTTC

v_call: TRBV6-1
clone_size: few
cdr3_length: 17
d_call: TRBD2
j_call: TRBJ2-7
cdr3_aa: CASSEFLAGKYSYEQYF
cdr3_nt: TGTGCCAGCAGTGAATTCCTAGCGGGAAAATACTCCTACGAGCAGTACTTC

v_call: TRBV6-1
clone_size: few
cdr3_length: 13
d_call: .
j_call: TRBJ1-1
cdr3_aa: CASSEREHTEAFF
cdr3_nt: TGTGCCAGCAGTGAGCGGGAGCACACTGAAGCTTTCTTT

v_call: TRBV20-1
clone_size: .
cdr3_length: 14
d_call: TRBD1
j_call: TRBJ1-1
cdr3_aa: CSASASGGRSDAFF
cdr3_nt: TGCAGTGCTAGTGCATCAGGGGGCAGGTCGGATGCTTTCTTT

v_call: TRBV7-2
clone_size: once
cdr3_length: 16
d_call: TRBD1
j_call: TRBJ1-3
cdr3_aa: CASNLVGQGSGNTIYF
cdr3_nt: TGTGCCAGCAACTTAGTTGGACAGGGCTCTGGAAACACCATATATTTT

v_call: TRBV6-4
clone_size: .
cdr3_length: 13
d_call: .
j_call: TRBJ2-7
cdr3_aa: CATSPGEPYEQYF
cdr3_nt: TGTGCCACCAGCCCCGGCGAGCCCTACGAGCAGTACTTC

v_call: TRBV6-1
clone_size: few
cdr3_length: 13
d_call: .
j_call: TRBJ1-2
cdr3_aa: CASSEAGMRGYTF
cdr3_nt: TGTGCCAGCAGTGAAGCCGGGATGCGTGGCTACACCTTC

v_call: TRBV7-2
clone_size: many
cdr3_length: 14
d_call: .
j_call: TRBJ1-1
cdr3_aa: CASSPNPRAPEAFF
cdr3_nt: TGTGCCAGCAGCCCCAACCCCAGGGCGCCTGAAGCTTTCTTT

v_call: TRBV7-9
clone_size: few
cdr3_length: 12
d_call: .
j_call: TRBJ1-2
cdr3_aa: CATEQGNYGYTF
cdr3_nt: TGTGCCACCGAACAGGGAAACTATGGCTACACCTTC

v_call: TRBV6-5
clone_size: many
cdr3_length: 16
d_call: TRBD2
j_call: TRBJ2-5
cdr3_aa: CASSYNGRELPETQYF
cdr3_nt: TGTGCCAGCAGTTACAATGGGCGGGAGTTACCGGAGACCCAGTACTTC

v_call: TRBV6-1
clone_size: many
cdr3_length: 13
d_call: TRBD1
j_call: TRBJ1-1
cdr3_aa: CASRTGMNTEAFF
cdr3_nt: TGTGCCAGCCGGACAGGGATGAACACTGAAGCTTTCTTT

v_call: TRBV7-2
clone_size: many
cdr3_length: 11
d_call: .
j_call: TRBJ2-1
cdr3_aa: CAKGTGNEQFF
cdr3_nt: TGTGCCAAGGGGACCGGCAATGAGCAGTTCTTC

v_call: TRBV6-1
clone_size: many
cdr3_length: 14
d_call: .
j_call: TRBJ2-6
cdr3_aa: CASSGVSGANVLTF
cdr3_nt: TGTGCCAGCAGCGGGGTTTCTGGGGCCAACGTCCTGACTTTC

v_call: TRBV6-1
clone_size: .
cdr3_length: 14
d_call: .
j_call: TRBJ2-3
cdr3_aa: CASSRDGDTDTQYF
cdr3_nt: TGTGCCAGCAGTAGGGACGGAGACACAGATACGCAGTATTTT

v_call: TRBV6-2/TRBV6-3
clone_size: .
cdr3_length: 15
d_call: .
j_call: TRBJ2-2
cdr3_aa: CASSYSRGGAGELFF
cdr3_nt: TGTGCCAGCAGTTACTCGAGGGGTGGGGCCGGGGAGCTGTTTTTT

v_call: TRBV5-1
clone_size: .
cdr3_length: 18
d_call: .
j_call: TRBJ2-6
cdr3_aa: CASSFRDPTRAGANVLTF
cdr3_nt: TGCGCCAGCAGCTTTCGGGATCCCACGAGGGCTGGGGCCAACGTCCTGACTTTC

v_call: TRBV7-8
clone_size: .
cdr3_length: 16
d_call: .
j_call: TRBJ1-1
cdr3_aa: CASSLGGKTPNTEAFF
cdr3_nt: TGTGCCAGCAGCTTAGGGGGGAAGACCCCGAACACTGAAGCTTTCTTT

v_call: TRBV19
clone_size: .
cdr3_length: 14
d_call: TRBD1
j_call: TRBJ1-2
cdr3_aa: CASSMDRPSDGYTF
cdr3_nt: TGTGCCAGTAGTATGGACAGGCCGTCCGATGGCTACACCTTC

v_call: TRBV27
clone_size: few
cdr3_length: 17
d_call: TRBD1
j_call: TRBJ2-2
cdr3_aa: CASSSLTTGAGTGELFF
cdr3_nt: TGTGCCAGCAGTTCCTTAACCACAGGGGCGGGCACCGGGGAGCTGTTTTTT

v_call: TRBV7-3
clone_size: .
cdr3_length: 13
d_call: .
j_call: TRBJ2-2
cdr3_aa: CASSPLEDRELFF
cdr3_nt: TGTGCCAGCAGCCCTCTGGAGGACCGGGAGCTGTTTTTT

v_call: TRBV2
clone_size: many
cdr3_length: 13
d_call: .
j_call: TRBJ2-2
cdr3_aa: CASSQGGTGELFF
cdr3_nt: TGTGCCAGCAGTCAGGGCGGAACCGGGGAGCTGTTTTTT

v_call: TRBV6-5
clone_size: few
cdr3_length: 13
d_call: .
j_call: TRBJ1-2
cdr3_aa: CASSYSSNYGYTF
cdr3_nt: TGTGCCAGCAGCTACTCGTCCAACTATGGCTACACCTTC

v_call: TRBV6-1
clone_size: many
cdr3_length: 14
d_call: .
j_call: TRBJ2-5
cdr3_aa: CASSRMDYQETQYF
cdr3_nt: TGTGCCAGCAGTAGAATGGACTACCAAGAGACCCAGTACTTC

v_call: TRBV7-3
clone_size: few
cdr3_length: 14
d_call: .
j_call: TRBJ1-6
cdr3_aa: CASSSSGGNSPLHF
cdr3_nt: TGTGCCAGCAGCTCCTCGGGGGGTAATTCACCCCTCCACTTT

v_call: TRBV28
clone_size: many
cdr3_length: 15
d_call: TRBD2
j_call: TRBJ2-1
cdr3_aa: CASSLGPGGRNEQFF
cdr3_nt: TGTGCCAGCAGTTTGGGGCCGGGAGGGAGGAATGAGCAGTTCTTC

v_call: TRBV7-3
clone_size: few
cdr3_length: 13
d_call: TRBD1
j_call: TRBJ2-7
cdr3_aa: CASRQGLSYEQYF
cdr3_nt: TGTGCCAGCAGACAGGGGCTTTCCTACGAGCAGTACTTC

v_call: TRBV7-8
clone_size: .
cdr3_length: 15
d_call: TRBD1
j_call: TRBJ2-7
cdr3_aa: CASSFSRTGGYEQYF
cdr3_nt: TGTGCCAGCAGCTTCTCTCGGACAGGGGGCTACGAGCAGTACTTC

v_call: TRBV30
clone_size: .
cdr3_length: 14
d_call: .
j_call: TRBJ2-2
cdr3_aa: CAWSAAGNTGELFF
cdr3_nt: TGTGCCTGGAGTGCAGCGGGGAACACCGGGGAGCTGTTTTTT

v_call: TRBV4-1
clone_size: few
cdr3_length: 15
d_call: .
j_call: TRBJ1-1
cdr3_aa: CASSQEKGFIAEAFF
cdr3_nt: TGCGCCAGCAGCCAAGAAAAAGGATTCATCGCTGAAGCTTTCTTT

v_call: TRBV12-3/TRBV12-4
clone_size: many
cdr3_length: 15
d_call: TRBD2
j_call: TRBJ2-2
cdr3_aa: CASTQRREGVGELFF
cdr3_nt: TGTGCCAGCACCCAGAGGCGGGAGGGGGTCGGGGAGCTGTTTTTT

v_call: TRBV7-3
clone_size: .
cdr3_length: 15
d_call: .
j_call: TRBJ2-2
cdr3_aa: CASSSDSEAPGELFF
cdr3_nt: TGTGCCAGCAGCTCGGACAGCGAAGCCCCCGGGGAGCTGTTTTTT

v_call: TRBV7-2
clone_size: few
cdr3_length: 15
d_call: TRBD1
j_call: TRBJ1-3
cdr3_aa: CASSWHGTGGNTMYF
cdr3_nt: TGTGCCAGCAGCTGGCATGGGACAGGGGGAAACACCATGTATTTT

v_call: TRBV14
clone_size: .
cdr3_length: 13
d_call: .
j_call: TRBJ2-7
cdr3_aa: CASSQSRQSEQYF
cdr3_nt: TGTGCCAGCAGCCAGTCAAGGCAAAGCGAGCAGTACTTC

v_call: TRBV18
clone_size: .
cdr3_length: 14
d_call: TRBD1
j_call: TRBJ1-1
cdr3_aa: CASSAKQGSTEAFF
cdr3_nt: TGTGCCAGCTCAGCAAAACAGGGGTCCACTGAAGCTTTCTTT

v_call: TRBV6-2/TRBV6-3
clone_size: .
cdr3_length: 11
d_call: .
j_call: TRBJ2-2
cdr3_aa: CASGPTGELFF
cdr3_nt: TGTGCCAGTGGCCCTACCGGGGAGCTGTTTTTT

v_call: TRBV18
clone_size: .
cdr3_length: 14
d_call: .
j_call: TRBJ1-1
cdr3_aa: CASSPFTGLTEAFF
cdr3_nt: TGTGCCAGCTCACCATTCACAGGGTTGACTGAAGCTTTCTTT

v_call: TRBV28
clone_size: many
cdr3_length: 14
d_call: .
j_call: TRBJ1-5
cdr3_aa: CASSPGQTNQPQHF
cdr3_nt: TGTGCCAGCAGTCCCGGACAGACCAATCAGCCCCAGCATTTT

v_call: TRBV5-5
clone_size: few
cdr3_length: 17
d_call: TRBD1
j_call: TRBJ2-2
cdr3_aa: CASSYSGDRANTGELFF
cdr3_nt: TGTGCCAGCAGTTACTCAGGGGACAGGGCGAACACCGGGGAGCTGTTTTTT

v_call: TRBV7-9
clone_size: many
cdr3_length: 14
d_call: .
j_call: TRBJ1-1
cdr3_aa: CASSPLPSHDEAFF
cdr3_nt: TGTGCCAGCAGCCCACTCCCGTCCCACGATGAAGCTTTCTTT

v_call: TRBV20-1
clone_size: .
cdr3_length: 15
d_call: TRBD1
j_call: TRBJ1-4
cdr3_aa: CSATPQGARHEKLFF
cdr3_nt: TGCAGTGCTACCCCCCAGGGGGCGAGACATGAAAAACTGTTTTTT

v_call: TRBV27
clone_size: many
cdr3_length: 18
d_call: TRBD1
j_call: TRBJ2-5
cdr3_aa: CASSFVRGQGPLRETQYF
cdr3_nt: TGTGCCAGCAGTTTTGTCCGGGGACAGGGGCCCCTAAGGGAGACCCAGTACTTC

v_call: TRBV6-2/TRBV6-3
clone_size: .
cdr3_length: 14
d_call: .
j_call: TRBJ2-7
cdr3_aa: CASRPGAVLYEQYF
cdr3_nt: TGTGCCAGCAGGCCCGGGGCCGTCCTGTACGAGCAGTACTTC